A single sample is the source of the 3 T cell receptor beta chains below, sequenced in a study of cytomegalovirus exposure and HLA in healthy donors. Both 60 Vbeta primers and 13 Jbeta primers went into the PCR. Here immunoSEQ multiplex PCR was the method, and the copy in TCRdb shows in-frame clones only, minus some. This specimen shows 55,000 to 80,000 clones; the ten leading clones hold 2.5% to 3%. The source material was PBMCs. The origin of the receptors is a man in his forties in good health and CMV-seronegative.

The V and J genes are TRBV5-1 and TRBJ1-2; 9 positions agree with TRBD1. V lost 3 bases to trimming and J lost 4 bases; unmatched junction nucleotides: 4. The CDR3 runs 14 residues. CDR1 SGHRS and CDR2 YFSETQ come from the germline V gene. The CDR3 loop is CASSWDREGYGYTF. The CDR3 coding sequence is TGCGCCAGCAGCTGGGACAGGGAAGGCTATGGCTACACCTTC. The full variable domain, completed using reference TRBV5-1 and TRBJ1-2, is KAGVTQTPRYLIKTRGQQVTLSCSPISGHRSVSWYQQTPGQGLQFLFEYFSETQRNKGNFPGRFSGRQFSNSRSEMNVSTLELGDSALYLCASSWDREGYGYTFGSGTRLTVV.

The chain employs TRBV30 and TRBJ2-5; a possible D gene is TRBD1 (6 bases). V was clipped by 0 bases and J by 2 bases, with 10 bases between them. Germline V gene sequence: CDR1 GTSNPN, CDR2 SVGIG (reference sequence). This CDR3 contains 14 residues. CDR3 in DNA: TGTGCCTGGAGTGTAAGGGGGAGACAAGAGACCCAGTACTTC. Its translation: CAWSVRGRQETQYF.

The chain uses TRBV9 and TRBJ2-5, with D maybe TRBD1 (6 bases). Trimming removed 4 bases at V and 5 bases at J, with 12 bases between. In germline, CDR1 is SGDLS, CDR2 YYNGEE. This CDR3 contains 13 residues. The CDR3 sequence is CASSPGVWETQYF. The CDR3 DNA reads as TGTGCCAGCAGCCCAGGGGTTTGGGAGACCCAGTACTTC.